This TCR beta chain was recorded in a study of blood T cell repertoires in COVID-19. Looking at the study overall: COVID-19 samples collected from the United States, Italy and Spain covered acute and convalescent phases.

The CDR3 loop spans 15 amino acids. Between the trimmed V and J ends, which lost 4 bases and 3 bases, there was a span of 17 bases. Germline CDR1 and CDR2: SGHKS and YYEKEE (reference sequence). Here immunoSEQ multiplex PCR was the method, and the copy in TCRdb shows in-frame clones only, minus some. The sample consists of about 220,000 clones, approximately 79% of them appearing once. V gene TRBV5-5 combines with J gene TRBJ2-7; a possible D gene is TRBD2 (5 bases). The clonotype originates from a human donor in a cohort sampled during active COVID-19. The sample comprised peripheral blood. The CDR3 region is CASSNLRGSLYEQYF. DNA of the CDR3: TGTGCCAGCAGCAATTTACGGGGATCCCTCTACGAGCAGTACTTC.